This TCR beta chain was obtained from a study of T cells after posttransplantation cyclophosphamide. V dropped 3 bases and J dropped 8 bases, with 19 bases sitting between them. There are 15 residues in the CDR3. Looked up from germline, CDR1 is MDHEN and CDR2 is SYDVKM. Only in-frame clones appear in the TCRdb table, and some are missing; sequencing was by immunoSEQ multiplex PCR. The sample records approximately 28,000 clones, 85% to 95% being singletons. The naive gate required viable CD3+CD4+ or CD3+CD8+ cells with CCR7+CD45RA+CD45RO-CD95-CD27+CD28+ phenotype. What was sequenced was naive CD4+ T cells sorted from PBMCs. This chain joins TRBV28 and TRBJ1-2, with D possibly matching TRBD1 (6 bases). This TCR was sampled from a woman aged 55 to 70 in good health, CMV-negative, and a related stem cell transplant donor. CDR3 DNA: TGTGCCAGCAGTTTGTCTCGACAGGCAGCTAGAGGCTACACCTTC. Its translation is CASSLSRQAARGYTF.